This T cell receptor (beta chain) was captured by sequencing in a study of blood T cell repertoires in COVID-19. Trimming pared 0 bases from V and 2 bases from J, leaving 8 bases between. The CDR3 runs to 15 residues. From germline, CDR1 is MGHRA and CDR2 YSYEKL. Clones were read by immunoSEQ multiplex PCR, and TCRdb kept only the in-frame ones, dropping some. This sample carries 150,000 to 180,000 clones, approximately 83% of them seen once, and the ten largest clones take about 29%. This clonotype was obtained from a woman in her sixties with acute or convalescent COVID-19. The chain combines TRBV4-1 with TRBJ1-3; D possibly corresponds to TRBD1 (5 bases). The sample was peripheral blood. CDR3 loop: CASSQDSGTGNTIYF. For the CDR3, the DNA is TGCGCCAGCAGCCAAGATTCAGGGACTGGAAACACCATATATTTT.